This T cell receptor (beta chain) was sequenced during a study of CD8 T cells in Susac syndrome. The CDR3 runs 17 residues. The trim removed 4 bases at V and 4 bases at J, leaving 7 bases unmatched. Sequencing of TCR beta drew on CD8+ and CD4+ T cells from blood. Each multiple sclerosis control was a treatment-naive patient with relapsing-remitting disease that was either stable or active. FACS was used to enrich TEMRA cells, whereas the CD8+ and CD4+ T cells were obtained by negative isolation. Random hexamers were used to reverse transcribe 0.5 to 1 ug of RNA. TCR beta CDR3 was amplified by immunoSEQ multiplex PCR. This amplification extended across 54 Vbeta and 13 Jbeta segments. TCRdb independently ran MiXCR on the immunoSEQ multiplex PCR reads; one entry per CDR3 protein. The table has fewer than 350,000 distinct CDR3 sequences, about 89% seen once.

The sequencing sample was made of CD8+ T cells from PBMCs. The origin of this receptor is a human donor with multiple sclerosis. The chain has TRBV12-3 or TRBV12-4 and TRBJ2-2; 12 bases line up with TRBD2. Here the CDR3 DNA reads TGTGCCAGCAGTTCCCGACTAGCGGGGGTCCCCACCGGGGAGCTGTTTTTT. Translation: CASSSRLAGVPTGELFF.